This record covers a single TCR beta chain. The clone's antigen remains unknown. No much larger clonotype is one base removed from it; base qualities were not supplied. The CDR3 numbers 15 residues from cysteine through phenylalanine. Of the read, only the CDR3 DNA is kept; its 45 bases are in frame from base 1. Reading the germline V gene gives CDR1 SGHTA and CDR2 FQGNSA. For this chain, trimming is 5 bases at the V end and 0 bases at the J end, and the number of junction bases without a gene match is 3. This sample was taken from a study of response to subunit inactivated influenza vaccine (dated 2018 in TCRdb). In the study overall: To follow how T cells responded to a trivalent subunit inactivated influenza vaccine, the researchers relied on deep quantitative profiling of the T cell receptor repertoire. What the authors observed across the whole study: The authors proposed that each seasonal influenza vaccination may bring in only a limited number of new T cells.

The method behind the library was RT-PCR. TCRdb records Illumina HiSeq 2500 as the sequencer. TCRdb reworked the public reads: Q25 trimming with fastp, MiXCR clone assembly, productive beta chains retained. For every CDR3 protein sequence, its rows merge into one entry that carries the most common genes and DNA. The sample table holds more than 600,000 distinct CDR3 sequences, of which about 18% were seen once. The leading ten clones occupy roughly a tenth of the sample. The sample here was PBMCs from blood, taken roughly 5 days after vaccination. The chain is made from TRBV7-2 and TRBJ2-1; 8 bases in the middle match TRBD2. The clonotype was recovered from a man in his fifties or sixties who received an inactivated influenza vaccine. Donor details come from another sample of the same person, matched by shared clones. The DNA reads as follows: TGTGCCAGCAGCCCCGGGGGGGCCTCCTACAATGAGCAGTTCTTC. Protein translation: CASSPGGASYNEQFF.